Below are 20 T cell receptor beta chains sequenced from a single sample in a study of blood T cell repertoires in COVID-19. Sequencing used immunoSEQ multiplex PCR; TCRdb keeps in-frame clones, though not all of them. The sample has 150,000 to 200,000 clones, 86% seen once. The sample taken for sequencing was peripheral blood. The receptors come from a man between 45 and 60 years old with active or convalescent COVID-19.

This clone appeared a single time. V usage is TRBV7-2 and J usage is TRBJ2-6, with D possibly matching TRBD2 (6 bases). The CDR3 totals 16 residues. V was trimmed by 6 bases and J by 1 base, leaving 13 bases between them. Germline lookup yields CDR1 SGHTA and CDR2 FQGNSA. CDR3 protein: CASRSVAVSGANVLTF. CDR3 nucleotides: TGTGCCAGCAGGTCCGTAGCGGTATCTGGGGCCAACGTCCTGACTTTC.

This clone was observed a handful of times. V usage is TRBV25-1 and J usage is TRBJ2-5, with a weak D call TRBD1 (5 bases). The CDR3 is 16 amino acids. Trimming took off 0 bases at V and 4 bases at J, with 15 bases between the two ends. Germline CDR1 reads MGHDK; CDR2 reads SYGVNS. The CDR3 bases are TGTGCCAGCAGTGAATACGCCTCCAACCAGGGAGAGACCCAGTACTTC. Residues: CASSEYASNQGETQYF.

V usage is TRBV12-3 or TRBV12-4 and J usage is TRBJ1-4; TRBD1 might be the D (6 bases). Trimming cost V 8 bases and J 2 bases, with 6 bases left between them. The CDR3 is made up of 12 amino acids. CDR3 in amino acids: CASQGTNEKLFF. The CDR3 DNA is TGTGCCAGCCAGGGGACTAATGAAAAACTGTTTTTT.

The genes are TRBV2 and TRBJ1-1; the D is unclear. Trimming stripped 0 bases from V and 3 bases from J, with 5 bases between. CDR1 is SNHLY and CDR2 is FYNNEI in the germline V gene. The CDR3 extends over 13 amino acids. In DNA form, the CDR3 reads TGTGCCAGCAGTGAAGCGCGGGACACTGAAGCTTTCTTT. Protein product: CASSEARDTEAFF.

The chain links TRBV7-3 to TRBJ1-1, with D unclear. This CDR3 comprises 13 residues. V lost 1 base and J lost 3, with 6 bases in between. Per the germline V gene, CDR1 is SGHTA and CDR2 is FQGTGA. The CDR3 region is CASSLNPDTEAFF. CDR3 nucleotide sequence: TGTGCCAGCAGCTTAAATCCAGACACTGAAGCTTTCTTT.

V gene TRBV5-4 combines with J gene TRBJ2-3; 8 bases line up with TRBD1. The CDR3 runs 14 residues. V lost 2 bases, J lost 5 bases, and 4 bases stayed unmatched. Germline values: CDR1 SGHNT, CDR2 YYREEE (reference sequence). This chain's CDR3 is CASSLTTGGDTQYF. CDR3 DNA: TGTGCCAGCAGCTTAACTACAGGGGGAGATACGCAGTATTTT.

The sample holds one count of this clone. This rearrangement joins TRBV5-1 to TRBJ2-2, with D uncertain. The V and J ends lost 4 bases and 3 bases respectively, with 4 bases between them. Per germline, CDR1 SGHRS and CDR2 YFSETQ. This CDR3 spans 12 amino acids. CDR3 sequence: CASSPDTGELFF. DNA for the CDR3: TGCGCCAGCAGCCCGGACACCGGGGAGCTGTTTTTT.

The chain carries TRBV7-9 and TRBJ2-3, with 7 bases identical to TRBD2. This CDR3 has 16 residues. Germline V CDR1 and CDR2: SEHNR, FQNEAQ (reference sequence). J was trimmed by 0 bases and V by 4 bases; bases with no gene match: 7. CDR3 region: CASSYTLASSTDTQYF. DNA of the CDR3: TGTGCCAGCAGCTATACACTAGCGAGTAGCACAGATACGCAGTATTTT.

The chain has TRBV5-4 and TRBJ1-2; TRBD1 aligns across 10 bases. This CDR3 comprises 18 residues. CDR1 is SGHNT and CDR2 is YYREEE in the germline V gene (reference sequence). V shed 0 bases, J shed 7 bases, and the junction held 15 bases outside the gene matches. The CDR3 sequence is CASSLDRTGGFFLSGYTF. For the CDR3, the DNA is TGTGCCAGCAGCTTGGACAGGACAGGGGGATTCTTTTTGAGTGGCTACACCTTC.

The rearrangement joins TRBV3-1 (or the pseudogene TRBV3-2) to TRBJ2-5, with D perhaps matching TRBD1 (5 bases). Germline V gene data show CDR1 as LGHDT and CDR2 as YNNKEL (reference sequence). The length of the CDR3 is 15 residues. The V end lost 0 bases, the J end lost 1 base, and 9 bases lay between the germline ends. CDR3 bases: TGTGCCAGCAGCCAAGATCCAGGGTCCCAAGAGACCCAGTACTTC. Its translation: CASSQDPGSQETQYF.

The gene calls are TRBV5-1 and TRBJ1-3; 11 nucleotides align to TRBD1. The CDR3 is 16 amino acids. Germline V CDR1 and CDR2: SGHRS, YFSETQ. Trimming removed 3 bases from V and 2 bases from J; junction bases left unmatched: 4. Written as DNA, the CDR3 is TGCGCCAGCAGCTACGGACAGGGGGCTACTGGAAACACCATATATTTT. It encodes CASSYGQGATGNTIYF. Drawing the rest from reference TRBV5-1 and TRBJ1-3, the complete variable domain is KAGVTQTPRYLIKTRGQQVTLSCSPISGHRSVSWYQQTPGQGLQFLFEYFSETQRNKGNFPGRFSGRQFSNSRSEMNVSTLELGDSALYLCASSYGQGATGNTIYFGEGSWLTVV.

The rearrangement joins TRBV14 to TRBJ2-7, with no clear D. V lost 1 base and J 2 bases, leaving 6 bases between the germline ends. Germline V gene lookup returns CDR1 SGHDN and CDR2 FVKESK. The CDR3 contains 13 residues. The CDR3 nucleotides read TGTGCCAGCAGCCAAGGAAGCACCTACGAGCAGTACTTC. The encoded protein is CASSQGSTYEQYF.

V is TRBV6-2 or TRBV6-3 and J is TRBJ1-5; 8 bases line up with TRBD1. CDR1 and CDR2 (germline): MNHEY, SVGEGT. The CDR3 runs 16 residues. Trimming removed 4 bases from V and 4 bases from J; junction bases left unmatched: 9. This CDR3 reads CASSWTGILGNQPQHF. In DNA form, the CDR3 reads TGTGCCAGCAGTTGGACAGGGATTTTAGGAAATCAGCCCCAGCATTTT.

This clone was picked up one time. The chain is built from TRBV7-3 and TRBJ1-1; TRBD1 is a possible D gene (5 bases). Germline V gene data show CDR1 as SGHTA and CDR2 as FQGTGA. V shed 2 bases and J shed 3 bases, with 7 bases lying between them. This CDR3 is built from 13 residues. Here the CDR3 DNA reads TGTGCCAGCAGCTTAGGAGGGGACACTGAAGCTTTCTTT. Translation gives CASSLGGDTEAFF.

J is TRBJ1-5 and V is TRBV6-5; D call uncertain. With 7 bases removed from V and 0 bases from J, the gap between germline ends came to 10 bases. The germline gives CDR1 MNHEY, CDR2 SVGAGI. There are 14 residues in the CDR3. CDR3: CASNFAASNQPQHF. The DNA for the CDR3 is TGTGCCAGCAACTTCGCGGCTAGCAATCAGCCCCAGCATTTT.

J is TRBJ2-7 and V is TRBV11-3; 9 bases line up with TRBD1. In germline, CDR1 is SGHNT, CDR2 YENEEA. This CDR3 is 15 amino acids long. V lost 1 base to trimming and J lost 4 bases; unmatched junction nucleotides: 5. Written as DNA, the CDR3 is TGTGCCAGCAGCTTAGTGGCGGGACAGGGTTACGAGCAGTACTTC. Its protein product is CASSLVAGQGYEQYF.

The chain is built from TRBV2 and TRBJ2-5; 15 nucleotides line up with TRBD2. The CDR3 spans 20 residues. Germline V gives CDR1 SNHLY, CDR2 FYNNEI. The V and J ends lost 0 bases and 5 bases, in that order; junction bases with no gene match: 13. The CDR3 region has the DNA TGTGCCAGCAGTGAAGCTAACCCCGGACTAGCGGGGGGGCGGCGTGAGACCCAGTACTTC. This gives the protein CASSEANPGLAGGRRETQYF.

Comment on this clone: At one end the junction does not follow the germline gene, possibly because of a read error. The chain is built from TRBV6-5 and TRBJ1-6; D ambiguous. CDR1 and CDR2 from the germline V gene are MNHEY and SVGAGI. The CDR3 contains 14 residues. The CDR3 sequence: CAGRFSSYNSPLHF. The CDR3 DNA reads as TGTGCCGGCAGGTTTAGCTCCTATAATTCACCCCTCCACTTT.

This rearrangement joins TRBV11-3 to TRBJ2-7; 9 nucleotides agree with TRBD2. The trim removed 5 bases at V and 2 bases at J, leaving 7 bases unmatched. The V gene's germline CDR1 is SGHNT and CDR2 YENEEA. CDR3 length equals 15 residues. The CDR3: CASSQRGLAPYEQYF. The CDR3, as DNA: TGTGCCAGCAGCCAGAGGGGACTAGCACCCTACGAGCAGTACTTC.

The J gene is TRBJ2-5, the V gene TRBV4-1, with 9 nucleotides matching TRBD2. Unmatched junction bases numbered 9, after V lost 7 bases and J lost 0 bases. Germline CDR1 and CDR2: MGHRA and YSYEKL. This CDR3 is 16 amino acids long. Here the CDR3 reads CASKLVSGRHQETQYF. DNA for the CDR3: TGCGCCAGCAAGCTGGTTAGCGGGAGACACCAAGAGACCCAGTACTTC.